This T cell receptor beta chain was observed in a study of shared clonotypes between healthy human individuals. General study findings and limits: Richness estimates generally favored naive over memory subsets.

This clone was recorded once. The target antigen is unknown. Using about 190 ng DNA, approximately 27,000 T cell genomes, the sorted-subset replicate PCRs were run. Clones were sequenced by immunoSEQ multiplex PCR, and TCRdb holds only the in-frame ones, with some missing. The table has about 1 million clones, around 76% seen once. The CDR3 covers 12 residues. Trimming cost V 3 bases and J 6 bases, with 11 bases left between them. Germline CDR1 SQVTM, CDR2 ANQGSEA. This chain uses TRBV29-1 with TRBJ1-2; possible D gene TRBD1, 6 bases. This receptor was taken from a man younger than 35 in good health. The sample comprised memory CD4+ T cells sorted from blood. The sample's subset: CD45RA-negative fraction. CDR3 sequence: CSVEKQGDGYTF. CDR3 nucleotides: TGCAGCGTTGAGAAACAGGGCGATGGCTACACCTTC.